This T cell receptor (beta chain) was sequenced for a study of blood T cell repertoires in COVID-19. Study context: The United States, Italy and Spain supplied acute and convalescent COVID-19 samples.

The table lists this clone with a few counts. Per the authors' pipeline: Scientists estimated how many nucleated cells there were by amplifying reference gene primers. Measured with immunoSEQ multiplex PCR; TCRdb has only the in-frame clones, and not every one. The DNA was the basis for D and trimming; V, J and clone size are from that table. The sample holds around 170,000 clones, more than 75% seen once. Participant age was roughly 18 to 100 years, and participants resided in approximately 24 US areas. A PCR-confirmed or clinician-diagnosed COVID-19 case had contacted exposed participants within 2 weeks of entry. This CDR3 has 13 residues. Trimming took off 4 bases at V and 4 bases at J, with 10 bases between the two ends. CDR1 KGHSH and CDR2 LQKENI come from the germline V gene.

The chain links TRBV18 to TRBJ2-5; D perhaps matches TRBD2 (5 bases). The receptor's source is a man in his sixties who had been exposed to COVID-19. Sequenced input: PBMCs or T cells enriched from blood (not recorded which). CDR3 bases: TGTGCCAGCTCACGAGGGTCGGGAGAGACCCAGTACTTC. Its translation is CASSRGSGETQYF.